This TCR beta chain was captured by sequencing in a study of T cells of healthy individuals. Each CDR3 protein is one row after TCRdb ran MiXCR on the 5' RACE reads. The sample records tens of thousands of distinct CDR3 sequences, 15% to 20% being singletons. The CDR3 sequence is 13 residues long. Germline loops: CDR1 MNHNS, CDR2 SASEGT. The V gene lost 3 bases and the J gene lost 4 bases, with 9 bases spanning the gap. This clonotype was seen many times. This chain joins TRBV6-1 and TRBJ2-5, with D possibly matching TRBD2 (5 bases). This sequence originates from a human donor in good health. CDR3 nucleotides: TGTGCCAGCAGTGACCTAGCACTAGAGACCCAGTACTTC. As protein: CASSDLALETQYF.